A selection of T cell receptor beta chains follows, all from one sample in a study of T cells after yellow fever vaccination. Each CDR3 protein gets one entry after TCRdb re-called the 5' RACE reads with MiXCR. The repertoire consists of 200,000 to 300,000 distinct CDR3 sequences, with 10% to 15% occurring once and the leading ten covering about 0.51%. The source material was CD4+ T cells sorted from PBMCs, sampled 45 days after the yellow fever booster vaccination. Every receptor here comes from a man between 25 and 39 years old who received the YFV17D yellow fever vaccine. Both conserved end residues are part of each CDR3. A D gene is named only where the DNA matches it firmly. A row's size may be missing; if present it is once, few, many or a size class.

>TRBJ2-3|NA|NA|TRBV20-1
TGCAGTGGGACCGCGGGCGTCGATACGCAGTATTTT
CSGTAGVDTQYF
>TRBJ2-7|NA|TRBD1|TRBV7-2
TGTGCCAGCAGCTGGGACAGGGGTCCCTACGAGCAGTACTTC
CASSWDRGPYEQYF
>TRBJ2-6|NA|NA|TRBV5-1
TGCGCCAGCAGCCCCGCGGACTCTGGGGCCAACGTCCTGACTTTC
CASSPADSGANVLTF
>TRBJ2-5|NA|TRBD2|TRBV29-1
TGCAGCGTAGCTCTAGCGGGAGGGCGCCAAGAGACCCAGTACTTC
CSVALAGGRQETQYF
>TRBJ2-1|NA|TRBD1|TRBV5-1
TGCGCCAGCAGCTGGACAGGGGAGGGCTACAATGAGCAGTTCTTC
CASSWTGEGYNEQFF
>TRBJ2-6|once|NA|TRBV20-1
TGCAGTGCTAGCCCTCCATCTGGGGCCAACGTCCTGACTTTC
CSASPPSGANVLTF
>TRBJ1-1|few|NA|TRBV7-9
TGTGCCAGCAGGTCTACGAGGGGGAGGAACACTGAAGCTTTCTTT
CASRSTRGRNTEAFF
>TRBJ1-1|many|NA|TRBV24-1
TGTGCCACCAGTGATGAGGGGACTGAAGCTTTCTTT
CATSDEGTEAFF
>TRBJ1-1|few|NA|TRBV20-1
TGCAGTGCTAAGCGCGGGAACACTGAAGCTTTCTTT
CSAKRGNTEAFF
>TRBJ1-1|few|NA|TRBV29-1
TGCAGCGTTAGCCCGGGACCCGGGAACACTGAAGCTTTCTTT
CSVSPGPGNTEAFF
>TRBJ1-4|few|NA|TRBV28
TGTGCCAGCAGCCTACAGGCCGGCGGCGAAAAACTGTTTTTT
CASSLQAGGEKLFF
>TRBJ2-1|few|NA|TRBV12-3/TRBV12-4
TGTGCCAGCAGTCCTTCCGGGGCGGGCTCCTACAATGAGCAGTTCTTC
CASSPSGAGSYNEQFF
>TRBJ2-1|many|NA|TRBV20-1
TGCAGTGCTAGAGCCTTATCCGGCTCCTACAATGAGCAGTTCTTC
CSARALSGSYNEQFF
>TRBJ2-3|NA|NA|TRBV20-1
TGCAGTGCTGGGAATCCGGTTTCGCAGTATTTT
CSAGNPVSQYF
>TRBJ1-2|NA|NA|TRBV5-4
TGTGCCAGCAGTGATCAGGGTAACTATGGCTACACCTTC
CASSDQGNYGYTF
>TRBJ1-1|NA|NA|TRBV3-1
TGTGCCAGCAGCCAAGTTTATGTTTCGAACACTGAAGCTTTCTTT
CASSQVYVSNTEAFF
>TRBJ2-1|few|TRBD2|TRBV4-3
TGCGCCAGCAGCCAAGAAATGCTAGCGGGAGGTTATAATGAGCAGTTCTTC
CASSQEMLAGGYNEQFF
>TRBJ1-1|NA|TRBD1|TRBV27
TGTGCCAGCAGACAGGGGGCGCATTTTGTCGCTGAAGCTTTCTTT
CASRQGAHFVAEAFF
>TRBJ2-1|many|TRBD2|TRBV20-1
TGCAGTGCTAGAGTTGGACTAGCGGTTTACAATGAGCAGTTCTTC
CSARVGLAVYNEQFF
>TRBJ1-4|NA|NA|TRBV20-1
TGCAGTGCAAGTTCCTTGGGCGATACAGGGAAACTGTTTTTT
CSASSLGDTGKLFF
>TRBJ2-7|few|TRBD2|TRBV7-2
TGTGCCAGCAGCTTAGGGGGCGGGAGGGGCTACGAGCAGTACTTC
CASSLGGGRGYEQYF
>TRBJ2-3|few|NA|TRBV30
TGTGCCTGGAATTTTGGGGGCACAGATACGCAGTATTTT
CAWNFGGTDTQYF
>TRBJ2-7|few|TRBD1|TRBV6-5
TGTGCCAGCAGTTACCGCCTCGGGACAGGGGCCTACGAGCAGTACTTC
CASSYRLGTGAYEQYF
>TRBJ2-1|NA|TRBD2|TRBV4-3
TGCGCCAGCAGCCGCCGGGGGACTAGCGGAAATGAGCAGTTCTTC
CASSRRGTSGNEQFF
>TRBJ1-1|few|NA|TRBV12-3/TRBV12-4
TGTGCCAGCAGGCTTATGAACACTGAAGCTTTCTTT
CASRLMNTEAFF
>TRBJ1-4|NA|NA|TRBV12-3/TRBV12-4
TGTGCCAGCAGTTTATTCAGTGGTGAAAAACTGTTTTTT
CASSLFSGEKLFF
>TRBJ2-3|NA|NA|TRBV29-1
TGCAGCGTTCTTCCCTGGGTTACCCCTCCAGGCACGCAGTATTTT
CSVLPWVTPPGTQYF
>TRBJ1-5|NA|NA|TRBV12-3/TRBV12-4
TGTGCCAGCAGTGGGGCACTAGGCCAGCCCCAGCATTTT
CASSGALGQPQHF
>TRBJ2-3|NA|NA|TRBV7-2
TGTGCCAGCAGCTCCAACCGGGCATCAGATACGCAGTATTTT
CASSSNRASDTQYF
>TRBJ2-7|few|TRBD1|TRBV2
TGTGCCAGCAGCGGGGACAGGGGCGGCTACGAGCAGTACTTC
CASSGDRGGYEQYF
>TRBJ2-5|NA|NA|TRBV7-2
TGTGCCAGCAGCCCAGGACCGGCCCAGTACTTC
CASSPGPAQYF
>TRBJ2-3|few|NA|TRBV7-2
TGTGCCAGCAGCTCGGGACCCCGCACAGATACGCAGTATTTT
CASSSGPRTDTQYF
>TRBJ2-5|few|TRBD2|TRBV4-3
TGCGCCAGCAGCCAAACCGGGACTAGCGGGAGAAAAGAGACCCAGTACTTC
CASSQTGTSGRKETQYF
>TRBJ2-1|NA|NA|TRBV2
TGTGCCAGCAGTGAAGCTAGTAAACGGCAGTTCTTC
CASSEASKRQFF
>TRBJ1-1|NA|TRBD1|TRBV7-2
TGTGCCAGCAGCTTCGGGACAGTCAATTTCTTT
CASSFGTVNFF
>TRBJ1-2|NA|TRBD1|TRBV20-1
TGCAGTGCCCCGGACAGGGGGCAAGCTAACTATGGCTACACCTTC
CSAPDRGQANYGYTF
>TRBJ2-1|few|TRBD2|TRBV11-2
TGTGCCAGCAGCGGATGGGGGCTAGCGGGAGGGGGCTACAATGAGCAGTTCTTC
CASSGWGLAGGGYNEQFF
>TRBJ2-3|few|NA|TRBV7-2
TGTGCCAGCAGCCCCCTCCGTCATAGCACAGATACGCAGTATTTT
CASSPLRHSTDTQYF
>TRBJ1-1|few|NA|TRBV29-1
TGCAGCGTTGATTGGCAGGGGCCGGACACTGAAGCTTTCTTT
CSVDWQGPDTEAFF
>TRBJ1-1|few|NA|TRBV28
TGTGCCAGCAGTTTAGGAACCGGGGGGAGGTCTGAAGCTTTCTTT
CASSLGTGGRSEAFF
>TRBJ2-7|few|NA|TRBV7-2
TGTGCCAGCAGCTTGGCTTACGGGTCCTACGAGCAGTACTTC
CASSLAYGSYEQYF
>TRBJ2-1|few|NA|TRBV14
TGTGCCAGCAGCGGGCAGGTGTTAAATGAGCAGTTCTTC
CASSGQVLNEQFF